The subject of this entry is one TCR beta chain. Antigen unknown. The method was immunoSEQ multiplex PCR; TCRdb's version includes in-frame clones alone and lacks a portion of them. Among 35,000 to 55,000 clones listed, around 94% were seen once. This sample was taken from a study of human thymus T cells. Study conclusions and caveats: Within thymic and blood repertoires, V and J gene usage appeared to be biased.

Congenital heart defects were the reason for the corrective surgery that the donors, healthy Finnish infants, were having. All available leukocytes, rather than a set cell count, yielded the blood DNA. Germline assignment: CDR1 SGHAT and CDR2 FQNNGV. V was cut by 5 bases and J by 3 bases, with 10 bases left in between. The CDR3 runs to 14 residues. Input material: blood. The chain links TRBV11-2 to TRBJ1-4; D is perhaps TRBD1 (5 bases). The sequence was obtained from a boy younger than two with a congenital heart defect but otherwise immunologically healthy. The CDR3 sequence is CASSLGGSNEKLFF. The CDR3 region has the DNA TGTGCCAGCAGCCTCGGGGGATCTAATGAAAAACTGTTTTTT.